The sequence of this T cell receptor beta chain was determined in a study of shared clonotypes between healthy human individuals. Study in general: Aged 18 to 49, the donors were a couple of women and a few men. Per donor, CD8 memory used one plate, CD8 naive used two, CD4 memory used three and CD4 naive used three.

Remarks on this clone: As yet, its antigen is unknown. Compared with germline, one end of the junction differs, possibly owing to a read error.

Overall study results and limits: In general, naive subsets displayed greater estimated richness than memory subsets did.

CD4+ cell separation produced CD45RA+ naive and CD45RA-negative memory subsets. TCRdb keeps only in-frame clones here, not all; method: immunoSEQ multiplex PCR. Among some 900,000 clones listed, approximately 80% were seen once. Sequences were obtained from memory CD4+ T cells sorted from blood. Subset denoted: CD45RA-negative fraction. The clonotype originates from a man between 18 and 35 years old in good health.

CDR3 sequence: CASGQGTDTQYF. The CDR3, as DNA: TGTGCCAGCGGACAGGGCACGGATACGCAGTATTTT. This rearrangement joins TRBV6-6 to TRBJ2-3; 8 bases fit TRBD1. Germline CDR1 is MNHNY and CDR2 is SVGAGI (reference sequence). There are 12 residues in the CDR3.